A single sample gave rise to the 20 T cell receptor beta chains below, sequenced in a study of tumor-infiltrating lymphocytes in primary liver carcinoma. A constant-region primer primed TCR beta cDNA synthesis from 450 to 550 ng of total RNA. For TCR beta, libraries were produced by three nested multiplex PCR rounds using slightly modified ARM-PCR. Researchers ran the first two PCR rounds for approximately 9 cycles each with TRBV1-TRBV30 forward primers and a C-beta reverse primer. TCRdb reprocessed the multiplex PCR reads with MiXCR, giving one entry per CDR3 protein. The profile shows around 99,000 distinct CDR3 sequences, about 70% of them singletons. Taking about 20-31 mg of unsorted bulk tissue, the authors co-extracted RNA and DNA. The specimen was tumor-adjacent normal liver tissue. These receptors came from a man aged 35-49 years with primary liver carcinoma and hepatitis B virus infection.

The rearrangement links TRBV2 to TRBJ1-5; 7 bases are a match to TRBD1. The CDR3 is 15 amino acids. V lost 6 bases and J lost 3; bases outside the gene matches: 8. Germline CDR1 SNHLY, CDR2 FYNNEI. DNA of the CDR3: TGTGCCAGCAGGGCCCGGGACAGCTTCAATCAGCCCCAGCATTTT. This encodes CASRARDSFNQPQHF.

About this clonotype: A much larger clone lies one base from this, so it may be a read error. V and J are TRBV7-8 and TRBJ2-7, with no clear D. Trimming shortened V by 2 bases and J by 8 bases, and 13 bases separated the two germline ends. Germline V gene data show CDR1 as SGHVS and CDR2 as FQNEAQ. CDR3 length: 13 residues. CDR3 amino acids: CASSLRGRDKQYF. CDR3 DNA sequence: TGTGCCAGCAGCTTAAGAGGCCGCGACAAGCAGTACTTC.

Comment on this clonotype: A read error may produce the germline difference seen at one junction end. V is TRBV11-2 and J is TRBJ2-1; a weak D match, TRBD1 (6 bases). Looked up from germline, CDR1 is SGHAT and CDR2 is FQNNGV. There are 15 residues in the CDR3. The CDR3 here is CASSVDRPSYNEEFF. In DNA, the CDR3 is TGTGCCAGCAGCGTCGACAGGCCCTCTTACAATGAGGAGTTCTTC.

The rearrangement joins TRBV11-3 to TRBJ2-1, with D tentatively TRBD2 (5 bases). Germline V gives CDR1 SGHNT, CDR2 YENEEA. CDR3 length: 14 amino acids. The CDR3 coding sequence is TGTGCAAGCGGCTCCCTAGTGGGAGAGGGTGAGCAGTTCTTC. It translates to CASGSLVGEGEQFF.

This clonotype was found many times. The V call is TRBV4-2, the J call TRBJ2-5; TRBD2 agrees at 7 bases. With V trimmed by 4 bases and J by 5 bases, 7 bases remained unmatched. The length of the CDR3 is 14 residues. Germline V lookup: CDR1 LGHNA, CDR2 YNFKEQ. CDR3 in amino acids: CASSPLLASETQYF. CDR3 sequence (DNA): TGTGCCAGCAGCCCGTTACTAGCGTCCGAGACCCAGTACTTC.

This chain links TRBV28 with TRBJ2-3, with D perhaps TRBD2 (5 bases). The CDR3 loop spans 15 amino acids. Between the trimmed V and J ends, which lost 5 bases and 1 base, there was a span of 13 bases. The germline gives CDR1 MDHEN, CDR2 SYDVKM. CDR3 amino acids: CASSPRDGRTDTQYF. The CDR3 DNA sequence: TGTGCCAGCAGTCCCCGGGATGGCCGCACAGATACGCAGTATTTT.

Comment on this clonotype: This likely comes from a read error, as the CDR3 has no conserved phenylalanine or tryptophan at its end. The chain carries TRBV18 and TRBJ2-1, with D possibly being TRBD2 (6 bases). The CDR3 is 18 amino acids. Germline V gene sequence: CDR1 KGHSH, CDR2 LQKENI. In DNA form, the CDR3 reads TGTGCCGGCTCACCAGAGGCTAGTGGGAGTTTCCCCGCGGGGGAGCAGTTCTCC. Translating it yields CAGSPEASGSFPAGEQFS.

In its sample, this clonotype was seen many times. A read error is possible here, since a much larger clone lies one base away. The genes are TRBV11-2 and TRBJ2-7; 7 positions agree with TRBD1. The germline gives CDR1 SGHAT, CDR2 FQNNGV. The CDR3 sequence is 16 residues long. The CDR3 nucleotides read TGTGCCAGCAGCTTCGGTGGTAACAGGGGAAAGTACGAGCGGTACTTC. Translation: CASSFGGNRGKYERYF.

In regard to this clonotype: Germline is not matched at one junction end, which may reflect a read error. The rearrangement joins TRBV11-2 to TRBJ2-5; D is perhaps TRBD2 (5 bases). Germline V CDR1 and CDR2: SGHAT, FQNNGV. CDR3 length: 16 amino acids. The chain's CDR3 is CASSLDEGSLWETRYF. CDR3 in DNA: TGTGCCAGCAGCTTAGATGAAGGATCTCTATGGGAGACCCGGTACTTC.

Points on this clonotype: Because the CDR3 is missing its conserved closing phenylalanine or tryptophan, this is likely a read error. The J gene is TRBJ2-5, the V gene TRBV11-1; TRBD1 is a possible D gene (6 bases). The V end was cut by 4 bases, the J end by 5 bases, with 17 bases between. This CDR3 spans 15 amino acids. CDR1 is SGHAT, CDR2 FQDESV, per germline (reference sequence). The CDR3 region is CASSSQLTGWETQYV. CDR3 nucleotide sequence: TGTGCCAGCAGCTCACAGTTGACAGGATGGGAGACCCAGTACGTC.

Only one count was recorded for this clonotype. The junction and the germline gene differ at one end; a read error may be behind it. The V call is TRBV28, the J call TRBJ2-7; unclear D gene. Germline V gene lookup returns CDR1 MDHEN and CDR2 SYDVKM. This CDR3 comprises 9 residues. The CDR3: CAGFNEQYF. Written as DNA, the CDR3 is TGTGCCGGGTTCAACGAACAGTACTTC.

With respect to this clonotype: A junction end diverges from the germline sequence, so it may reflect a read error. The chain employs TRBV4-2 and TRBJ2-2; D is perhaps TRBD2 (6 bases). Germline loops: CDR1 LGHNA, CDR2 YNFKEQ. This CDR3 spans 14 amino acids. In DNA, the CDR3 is TGTGCCAGCATCGGGGGTACGAACATCGGGGAGCTGTTTTTT. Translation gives CASIGGTNIGELFF.

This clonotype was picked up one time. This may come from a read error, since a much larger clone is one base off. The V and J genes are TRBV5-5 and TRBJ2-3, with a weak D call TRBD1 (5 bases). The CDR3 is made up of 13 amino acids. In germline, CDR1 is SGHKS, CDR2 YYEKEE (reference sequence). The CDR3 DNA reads TGTGTCACCAGGGCCTACTTTTCAGATACGCAGTATTTT. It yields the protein CVTRAYFSDTQYF.

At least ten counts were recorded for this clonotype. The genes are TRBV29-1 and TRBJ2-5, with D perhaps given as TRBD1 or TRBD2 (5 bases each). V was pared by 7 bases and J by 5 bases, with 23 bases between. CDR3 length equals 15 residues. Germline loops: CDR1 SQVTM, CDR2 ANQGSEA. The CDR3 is CSASGTPGLMETQYF. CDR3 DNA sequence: TGCAGCGCTTCCGGGACGCCAGGCTTAATGGAGACCCAGTACTTC. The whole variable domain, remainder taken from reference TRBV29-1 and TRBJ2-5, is SAVISQKPSRDICQRGTSLTIQCQVDSQVTMMFWYRQQPGQSLTLIATANQGSEATYESGFVIDKFPISRPNLTFSTLTVSNMSPEDSSIYLCSASGTPGLMETQYFGPGTRLLVL.

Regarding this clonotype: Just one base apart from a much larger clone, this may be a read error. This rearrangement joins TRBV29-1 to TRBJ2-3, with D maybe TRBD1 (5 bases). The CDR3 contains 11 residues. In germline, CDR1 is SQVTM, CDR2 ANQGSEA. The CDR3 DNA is TGCAGCGTCAAGCAGACAGATATGCAGTATTTT. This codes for CSVKQTDMQYF.

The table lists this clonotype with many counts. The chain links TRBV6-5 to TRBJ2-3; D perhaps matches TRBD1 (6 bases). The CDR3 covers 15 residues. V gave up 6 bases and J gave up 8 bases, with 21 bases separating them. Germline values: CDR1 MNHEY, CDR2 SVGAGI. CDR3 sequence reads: CASSLQGRAQGTQYF. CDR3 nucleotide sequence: TGTGCCAGCAGCTTACAGGGCAGAGCACAGGGTACGCAGTATTTT.

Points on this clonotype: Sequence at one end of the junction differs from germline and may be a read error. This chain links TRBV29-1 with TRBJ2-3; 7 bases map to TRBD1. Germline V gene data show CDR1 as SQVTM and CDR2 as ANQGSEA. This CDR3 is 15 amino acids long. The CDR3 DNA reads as TGCAGCGTTGAAATCTTAAGGGACAGCACAGATGCGCAGTTTTTT. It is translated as CSVEILRDSTDAQFF.

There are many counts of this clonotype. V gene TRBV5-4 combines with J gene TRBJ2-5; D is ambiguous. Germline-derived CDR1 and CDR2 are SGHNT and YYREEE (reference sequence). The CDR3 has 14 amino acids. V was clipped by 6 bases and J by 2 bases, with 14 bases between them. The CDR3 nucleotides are TGTGCCAGCAAGCTGGACCTCCCACAAGAGACCCAGTACTTC. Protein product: CASKLDLPQETQYF.

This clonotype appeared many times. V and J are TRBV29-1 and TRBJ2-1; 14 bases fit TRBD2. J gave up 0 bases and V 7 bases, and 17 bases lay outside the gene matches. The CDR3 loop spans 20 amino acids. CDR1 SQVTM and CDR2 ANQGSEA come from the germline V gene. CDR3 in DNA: TGCAGCGGACTATTTCTCGCGACTAGCGGGAGGGTTAGCTCCTACAATGAGCAGTTCTTC. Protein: CSGLFLATSGRVSSYNEQFF.

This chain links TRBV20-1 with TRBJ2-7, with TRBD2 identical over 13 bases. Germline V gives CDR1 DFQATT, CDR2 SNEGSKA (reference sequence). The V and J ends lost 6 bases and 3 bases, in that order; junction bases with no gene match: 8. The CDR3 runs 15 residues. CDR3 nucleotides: TGCAGTGCCACGACTAGCGGGAGGAACATCTACGAGCAGTACTTC. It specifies CSATTSGRNIYEQYF.